Given below is one TCR beta chain in context. Its antigen is not yet known. No qualities accompany the bases; no much larger clone lies one base away. This sample is drawn from a study of T cell responses to AZD1222 COVID-19 vaccine (dated by TCRdb to the early 2020s). About the full investigation: TCR sequencing covered 230 or so trial participants: about 210 given two doses of AZD1222 and about 26 given two doses of MenACWY control vaccine. Trial participants were enrolled by age into subgroups of 18-55, 56-69 and 70-plus years, and roughly 160, 29 and 62 TCR-sequenced participants, respectively, were included in these subgroups.

The CDR3 regions of human TCRbeta chains were analyzed by immunosequencing. Concerning the study's data processing: TCRs in the repertoires were matched against a reference library of SARS-CoV-2-specific TCRs that had been generated with the MIRA antigen-specificity platform. Breadth was defined as the fraction of unique TCRs that were SARS-CoV-2-associated. Depth was defined as the fraction of total T cells that were SARS-CoV-2-associated. Using the MIRA data, every spike-specific TCR was mapped to the spike region that the TCR reacted to and assigned to either a CD4 or a CD8 class. Log10-transformed breadth and depth values were compared by one-way ANOVA with Sidak's multiple comparisons tests. TCRdb re-hosts the immuneACCESS table, in-frame sequences only. Its copies lack some clones; in the studies checked, an unresolved V gene accounts for under half of them, and the cause for the rest is not known. V, J and clone size are taken as reported in that table, and D and trimming were inferred from the DNA itself. The sample yields some 150,000 clones; roughly 80% were counted once. 4.1% of the sample goes to the ten largest clones.

The CDR3 measures 14 amino acids from cysteine to phenylalanine. CDR3 DNA is the only sequence kept; it has 42 bases, read in frame from the first base. The germline V gene (reference sequence) gives CDR1 as MNHEY and CDR2 as SMNVEV. Here V drops 4 bases and J drops 7 bases, and the junction holds 6 bases not matched to any gene. What the time point label conveys for this sample: baseline before first vaccination. Per the publication, the treatment or condition label means: meningococcal conjugate vaccine given as trial control. The vaccinee samples were drawn from two UK trials, COV001 and COV002, one of which was a single-blind randomized controlled phase 2/3 trial testing AZD1222 (ChAdOx1 nCoV-19) in healthy adults. Trial participant PBMC samples were collected at day 0 and day 28 after the second dose for TCRbeta chain sequencing. Overall results and qualifications from the work: CD4 TCRs associated with the vaccine covered the entire spike protein, and the dominant responses were in regions 160-218 and 743-854. Nearly half of unique spike-specific TCRs reportedly recognized epitopes outside regions mutated in the B.1.351 and B.1.1.7 variants. The 56-69-year group was small, and its depth increase did not reach significance, likely because of low power. Conclusions about previously exposed vaccinees are limited, since just six AZD1222 recipients were seropositive for SARS-CoV-2 at baseline. No day 14 peak-response samples were available, so repertoires were characterized only after the peak T cell response. Most participants were white British and females outnumbered males, and the authors suggested that clonal diversity may have been underestimated. After two AZD1222 doses, both the breadth and the depth of spike-specific TCRs were significantly higher than at day 0 and than in MenACWY recipients.

This sequence uses TRBV27 and TRBJ1-5, and 8 junctional nucleotides match TRBD1. Here the sequenced sample was peripheral blood, taken on day 0 of MenACWY control vaccination. The receptor was derived from an adult in good health. The sequenced DNA: TGTGCCAGCAGTTCGACAGGGGTAAAACAGCCCCAGCATTTT. Its protein product is CASSSTGVKQPQHF.